This is a list of T cell receptor beta chains from one sample in a study of OX40 agonist ivuxolimab in advanced cancers. TCRdb's table, derived via immunoSEQ multiplex PCR, lists solely in-frame clones and lacks some. The table lists about 79,000 clones, under 85% of them singletons. Sequencing used CD4+ or CD8+ T cells sorted from blood, obtained in a trial of the OX40 agonist ivuxolimab. These receptors all come from an adult with an advanced solid tumor such as melanoma, head and neck, liver or kidney cancer. Both conserved end residues are part of each CDR3. D genes are given only for firm matches. Clone size is not always given. Where it is, it says once, few, many or a class for expanded clones.

J: TRBJ2-5
length: 14
D: .
V: TRBV2
size: .
CDR3: CASSEAEGEETQYF
DNA: TGTGCCAGCAGTGAAGCTGAAGGGGAAGAGACCCAGTACTTC

J: TRBJ1-5
length: 14
D: .
V: TRBV7-8
size: .
CDR3: CASSSRRFNQPQHF
DNA: TGTGCCAGCAGCTCAAGACGTTTTAATCAGCCCCAGCATTTT

J: TRBJ2-2
length: 14
D: .
V: TRBV7-9
size: few
CDR3: CASSPRTNTGELFF
DNA: TGTGCCAGCAGCCCCCGAACGAACACCGGGGAGCTGTTTTTT

J: TRBJ1-5
length: 14
D: TRBD1
V: TRBV6-1
size: .
CDR3: CATSRDSVNQPQHF
DNA: TGTGCCACCTCGCGGGACAGCGTAAATCAGCCCCAGCATTTT

J: TRBJ2-2
length: 13
D: .
V: TRBV9
size: once
CDR3: CASTLLVAGELFF
DNA: TGTGCCAGCACCCTGTTGGTCGCCGGGGAGCTGTTTTTT

J: TRBJ2-2
length: 15
D: .
V: TRBV6-6
size: .
CDR3: CASSYLVGTGGELFF
DNA: TGTGCCAGCAGTTACCTGGTCGGCACCGGTGGGGAGCTGTTTTTT

J: TRBJ2-3
length: 13
D: .
V: TRBV7-2
size: .
CDR3: CASSRALTDTQYF
DNA: TGTGCCAGCAGCCGGGCCCTCACAGATACGCAGTATTTT

J: TRBJ2-5
length: 13
D: .
V: TRBV15
size: .
CDR3: CATSESGEETQYF
DNA: TGTGCCACCAGCGAATCAGGGGAAGAGACCCAGTACTTC

J: TRBJ2-7
length: 15
D: TRBD2
V: TRBV7-6
size: .
CDR3: CASSPTWGRAHEQYF
DNA: TGTGCCAGCAGTCCCACTTGGGGGAGGGCCCACGAGCAGTACTTC

J: TRBJ2-7
length: 16
D: TRBD1
V: TRBV7-9
size: .
CDR3: CASSLPRTGDSNEQYF
DNA: TGTGCCAGCAGCTTACCCCGGACAGGGGACAGCAACGAGCAGTACTTC

J: TRBJ2-7
length: 12
D: .
V: TRBV10-2
size: .
CDR3: CASSETRTEEYF
DNA: TGCGCCAGCAGTGAGACCCGGACAGAAGAGTACTTC

J: TRBJ2-2
length: 17
D: .
V: TRBV5-4
size: .
CDR3: CASSLGGRAYNTGELFF
DNA: TGTGCCAGCAGCTTGGGAGGCCGAGCTTACAACACCGGGGAGCTGTTTTTT

J: TRBJ1-4
length: 17
D: TRBD1
V: TRBV5-1
size: .
CDR3: CASSHKYDGQGAEKLFF
DNA: TGCGCCAGCAGCCATAAATACGATGGACAGGGCGCTGAAAAACTGTTTTTT

J: TRBJ1-3
length: 15
D: TRBD1
V: TRBV5-6
size: .
CDR3: CASSLGTVSGNTIYF
DNA: TGTGCCAGCAGCTTAGGGACAGTCTCTGGAAACACCATATATTTT

J: TRBJ2-5
length: 11
D: .
V: TRBV20-1
size: .
CDR3: CSASFQETQYF
DNA: TGCAGTGCTAGTTTCCAAGAGACCCAGTACTTC

J: TRBJ2-7
length: 13
D: .
V: TRBV7-9
size: .
CDR3: CASSSRNSYEQYF
DNA: TGTGCCAGCAGCTCAAGGAACTCCTACGAGCAGTACTTC

J: TRBJ2-7
length: 15
D: .
V: TRBV4-1
size: once
CDR3: CASTLGETLGYEQYF
DNA: TGCGCCAGCACCTTAGGGGAGACCCTTGGGTACGAGCAGTACTTC